This passage covers 9 T cell receptor beta chains from one sample sequenced in a study of T cell changes during pregnancy in multiple sclerosis. This table comes from immunoSEQ multiplex PCR, and its TCRdb copy is limited to in-frame clones, with some not included. The top ten hold over 1.5% of the sample, which has approximately 100,000 clones, roughly nine tenths seen once. Sequenced material: peripheral blood, taken before pregnancy. The receptors originated from a female donor with multiple sclerosis, enrolled in a pregnancy study.

The chain uses TRBV19 and TRBJ1-1; D is unclear. The CDR3 has 14 amino acids. Deletions cut 9 bases from V and 2 bases from J, with 16 bases between. Germline CDR1 reads LNHDA; CDR2 reads SQIVND (reference sequence). The DNA for the CDR3 is TGTGCCAGCAGCGTACTATCAGATAACACTGAAGCTTTCTTT. Encoded protein: CASSVLSDNTEAFF.

The rearrangement uses TRBV9 and TRBJ2-1; TRBD1 aligns across 7 bases. V was pared by 0 bases and J by 4 bases, with 4 bases of the junction left unmatched. Germline CDR1 SGDLS, CDR2 YYNGEE. The CDR3 is made up of 15 amino acids. The CDR3 bases are TGTGCCAGCAGCGTAGGACAGGGAAATTACAATGAGCAGTTCTTC. Translation: CASSVGQGNYNEQFF.

The chain uses TRBV11-3 and TRBJ2-3, with D maybe TRBD2 (5 bases). V lost 5 bases and J lost 6, with 12 bases in between. Germline V gene data show CDR1 as SGHNT and CDR2 as YENEEA. The CDR3 has 13 residues. CDR3 nucleotides: TGTGCCAGCAGCGGCGGAGGTACGGATACGCAGTATTTT. It is translated as CASSGGGTDTQYF.

The chain uses TRBV19 and TRBJ1-1, with 12 bases aligning to TRBD1. This CDR3 is built from 16 residues. Looked up from germline, CDR1 is LNHDA and CDR2 is SQIVND (reference sequence). V was clipped by 7 bases and J by 5 bases; unmatched bases: 11. CDR3 residues: CASMRDRGRRATEAFF. CDR3 DNA sequence: TGTGCCAGTATGCGGGACAGGGGGCGCAGGGCTACTGAAGCTTTCTTT.

V and J are TRBV27 and TRBJ2-1; D is undetermined. The V gene's germline CDR1 is MNHEY and CDR2 SMNVEV (reference sequence). Trimming shortened V by 4 bases and J by 10 bases, and 8 bases separated the two germline ends. This CDR3 is 11 amino acids long. The CDR3 reads CASSYRREQFF. In nucleotides, the CDR3 is TGTGCCAGCAGTTATCGGCGGGAGCAGTTCTTC.

The CDR3 nucleotides are TGTGCCAGCAGCCCCCCGACAGGGATTGGAAACACCATATATTTT. Amino acid sequence: CASSPPTGIGNTIYF. The chain is built from TRBV25-1 and TRBJ1-3, with 7 bases aligning to TRBD1. Germline V CDR1 and CDR2: MGHDK, SYGVNS. The CDR3 consists of 15 residues. The trim removed 6 bases at V and 3 bases at J, leaving 8 bases unmatched.

This clone showed up just a few times. The chain recombines TRBV27 with TRBJ2-7, with D possibly being TRBD1 (5 bases). The V end lost 4 bases, the J end lost 2 bases, and 27 bases lay between the germline ends. The CDR3 has 19 amino acids. Germline V CDR1 and CDR2: MNHEY, SMNVEV (reference sequence). CDR3 DNA: TGTGCCAGCAGTTCTTCCCATGGCTCCCAGGGATATTCCCCCTACGAGCAGTACTTC. Protein sequence: CASSSSHGSQGYSPYEQYF.

The V gene is TRBV19, the J gene TRBJ1-6; D gene unclear. CDR1 is LNHDA, CDR2 SQIVND, per germline (reference sequence). The CDR3 consists of 15 residues. Trimming cost V 2 bases and J 3 bases, with 8 bases left between them. The CDR3 protein is CASSISVIYNSPLHF. CDR3 DNA: TGTGCCAGTAGTATATCCGTAATCTATAATTCACCCCTCCACTTT. Full variable domain (remainder filled in from reference TRBV19 and TRBJ1-6): DGGITQSPKYLFRKEGQNVTLSCEQNLNHDAMYWYRQDPGQGLRLIYYSQIVNDFQKGDIAEGYSVSREKKESFPLTVTSAQKNPTAFYLCASSISVIYNSPLHFGNGTRLTVT.

This CDR3 is CASSLDPGGGELFF. In nucleotides, the CDR3 is TGCGCCAGCAGCTTGGATCCAGGGGGCGGGGAGCTGTTTTTT. V is TRBV5-1 and J is TRBJ2-2, with 7 bases matching TRBD1. CDR1 SGHRS and CDR2 YFSETQ come from the germline V gene. The CDR3 runs to 14 residues. Unmatched junction bases numbered 3, after V lost 0 bases and J lost 7 bases.